Sequencing of this T cell receptor beta chain was carried out in a study of blood T cell repertoires in COVID-19. Study background: Acute and convalescent COVID-19 samples came from the United States, Italy and Spain. T cells, B-cell-depleted T cells, or PBMCs supplied cDNA or gDNA.

In the source study's methods: Nucleated cell number was recorded as an estimate derived from reference gene primer amplification. Data came from immunoSEQ multiplex PCR; TCRdb stores just in-frame clones and leaves some out. D and trimming were read from the DNA, whereas the V and J calls and clone size are those reported in that table. The sample has roughly 50,000 clones; roughly 85% are singletons. The V and J ends lost 5 bases and 4 bases, in that order; junction bases with no gene match: 7. The CDR3 extends over 16 amino acids. From germline, CDR1 is SGHTA and CDR2 FQGNSA. What was sequenced was peripheral blood. This receptor was obtained from a man aged 55 to 70 with acute or convalescent COVID-19. The rearrangement links TRBV7-2 to TRBJ2-5, with 13 bases aligning to TRBD2. This CDR3 reads CASSPWTSGRGETQYF. CDR3 coding DNA: TGTGCCAGCAGCCCCTGGACTAGCGGGAGAGGAGAGACCCAGTACTTC.